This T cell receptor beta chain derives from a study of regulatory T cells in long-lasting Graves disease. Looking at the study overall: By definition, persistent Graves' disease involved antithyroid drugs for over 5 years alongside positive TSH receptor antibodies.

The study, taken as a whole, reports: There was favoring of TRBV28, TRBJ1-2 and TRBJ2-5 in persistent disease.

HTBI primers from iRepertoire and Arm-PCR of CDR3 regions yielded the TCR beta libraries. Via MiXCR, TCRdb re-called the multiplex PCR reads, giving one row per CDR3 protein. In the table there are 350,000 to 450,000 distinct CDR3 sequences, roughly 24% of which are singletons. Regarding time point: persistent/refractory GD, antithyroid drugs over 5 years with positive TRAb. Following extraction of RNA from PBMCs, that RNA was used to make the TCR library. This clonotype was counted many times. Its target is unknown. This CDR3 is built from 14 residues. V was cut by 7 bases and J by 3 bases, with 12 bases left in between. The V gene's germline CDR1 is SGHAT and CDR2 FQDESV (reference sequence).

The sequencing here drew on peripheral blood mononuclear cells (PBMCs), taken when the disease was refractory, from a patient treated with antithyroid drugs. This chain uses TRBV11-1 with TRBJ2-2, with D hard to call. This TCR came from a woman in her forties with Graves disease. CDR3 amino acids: CASKKDPYTGELFF. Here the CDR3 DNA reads TGTGCCAGCAAGAAGGACCCGTACACCGGGGAGCTGTTTTTT. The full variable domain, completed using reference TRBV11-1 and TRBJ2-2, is EAEVAQSPRYKITEKSQAVAFWCDPISGHATLYWYRQILGQGPELLVQFQDESVVDDSQLPKDRFSAERLKGVDSTLKIQPAELGDSAMYLCASKKDPYTGELFFGEGSRLTVL.